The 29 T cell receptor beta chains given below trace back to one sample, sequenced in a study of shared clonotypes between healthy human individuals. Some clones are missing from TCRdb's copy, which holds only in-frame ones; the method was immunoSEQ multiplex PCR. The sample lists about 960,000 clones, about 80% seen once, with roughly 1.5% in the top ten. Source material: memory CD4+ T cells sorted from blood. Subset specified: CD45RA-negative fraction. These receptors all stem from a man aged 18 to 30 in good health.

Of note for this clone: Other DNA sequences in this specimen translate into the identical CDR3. This CDR3 is CASSLAPGQLTDTQYF. The CDR3, as DNA: TGTGCCAGCAGCTTAGCGCCGGGACAACTTACAGATACGCAGTATTTT. The chain recombines TRBV7-2 with TRBJ2-3; a possible D gene is TRBD1 (6 bases). This CDR3 is built from 16 residues. Trimming pared 0 bases from V and 3 bases from J, leaving 13 bases between. Germline values: CDR1 SGHTA, CDR2 FQGNSA.

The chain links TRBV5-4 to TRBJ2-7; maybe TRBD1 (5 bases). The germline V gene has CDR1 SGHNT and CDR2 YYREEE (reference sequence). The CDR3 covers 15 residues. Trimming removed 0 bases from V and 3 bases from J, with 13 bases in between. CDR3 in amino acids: CASSLGGIGVYEQYF. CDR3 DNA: TGTGCCAGCAGCTTGGGGGGAATAGGGGTCTACGAGCAGTACTTC.

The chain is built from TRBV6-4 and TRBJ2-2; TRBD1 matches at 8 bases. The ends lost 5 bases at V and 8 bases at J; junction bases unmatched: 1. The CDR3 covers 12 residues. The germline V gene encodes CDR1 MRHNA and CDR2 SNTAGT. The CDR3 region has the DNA TGTGCCAGCAGTCGGGACAGGGGGGAGCTGTTTTTT. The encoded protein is CASSRDRGELFF.

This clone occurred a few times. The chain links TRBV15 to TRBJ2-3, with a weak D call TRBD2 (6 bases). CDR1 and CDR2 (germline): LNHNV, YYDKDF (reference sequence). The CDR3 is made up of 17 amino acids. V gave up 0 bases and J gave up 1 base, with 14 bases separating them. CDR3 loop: CATSRDRGGPGTDTQYF. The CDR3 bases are TGTGCCACCAGCAGAGATAGAGGAGGGCCTGGCACAGATACGCAGTATTTT.

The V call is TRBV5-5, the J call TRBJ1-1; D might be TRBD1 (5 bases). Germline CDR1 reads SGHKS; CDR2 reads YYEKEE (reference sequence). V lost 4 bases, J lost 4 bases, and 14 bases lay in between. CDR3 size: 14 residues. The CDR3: CASSAGGQTTEAFF. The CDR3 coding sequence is TGTGCCAGCAGCGCCGGGGGTCAGACCACTGAAGCTTTCTTT.

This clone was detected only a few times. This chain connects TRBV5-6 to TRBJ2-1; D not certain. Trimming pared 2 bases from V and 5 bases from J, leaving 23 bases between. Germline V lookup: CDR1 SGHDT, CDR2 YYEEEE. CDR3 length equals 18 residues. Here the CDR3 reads CASSFFKGLLQLHNEQFF. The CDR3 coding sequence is TGTGCCAGCAGCTTTTTTAAGGGTTTGCTTCAACTCCACAATGAGCAGTTCTTC.

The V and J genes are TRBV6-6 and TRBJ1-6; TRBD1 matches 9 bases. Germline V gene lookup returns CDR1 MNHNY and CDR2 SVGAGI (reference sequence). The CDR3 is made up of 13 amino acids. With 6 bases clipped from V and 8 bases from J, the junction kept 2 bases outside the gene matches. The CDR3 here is CASRDRGDSPLHF. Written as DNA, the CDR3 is TGTGCCAGCAGAGACAGGGGGGATTCACCCCTCCACTTT.

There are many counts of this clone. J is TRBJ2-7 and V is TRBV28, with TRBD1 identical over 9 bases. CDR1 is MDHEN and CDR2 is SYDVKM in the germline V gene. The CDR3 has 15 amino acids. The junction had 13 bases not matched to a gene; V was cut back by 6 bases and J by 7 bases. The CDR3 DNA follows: TGTGCCAGCAGCCCATCGGGACAGGGAGGAGGAGAGCAGTACTTC. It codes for CASSPSGQGGGEQYF.

The CDR3 DNA reads as TGTGCCAGCAGGCGACTGGGCAATGAGCAGTTCTTC. The encoded protein is CASRRLGNEQFF. The genes are TRBV7-9 and TRBJ2-1, with D unclear. Trimming pared 6 bases from V and 6 bases from J, leaving 9 bases between. The CDR3 spans 12 residues. Germline loops: CDR1 SEHNR, CDR2 FQNEAQ (reference sequence).

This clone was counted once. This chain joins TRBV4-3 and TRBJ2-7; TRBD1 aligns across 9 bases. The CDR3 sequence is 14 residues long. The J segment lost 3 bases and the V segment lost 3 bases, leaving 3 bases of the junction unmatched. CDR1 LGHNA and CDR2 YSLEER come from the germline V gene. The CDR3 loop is CASSQGQGHYEQYF. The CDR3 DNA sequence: TGCGCCAGCAGCCAGGGACAGGGACACTACGAGCAGTACTTC.

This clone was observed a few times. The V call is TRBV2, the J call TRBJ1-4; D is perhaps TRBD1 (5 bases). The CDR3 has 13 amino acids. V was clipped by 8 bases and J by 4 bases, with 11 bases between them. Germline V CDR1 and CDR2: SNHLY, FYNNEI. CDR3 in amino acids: CASSGRGNEKLFF. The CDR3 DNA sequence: TGTGCCAGCTCGGGACGGGGTAATGAAAAACTGTTTTTT. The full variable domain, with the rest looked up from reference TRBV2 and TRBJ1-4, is EPEVTQTPSHQVTQMGQEVILRCVPISNHLYFYWYRQILGQKVEFLVSFYNNEISEKSEIFDDQFSVERPDGSNFTLKIRSTKLEDSAMYFCASSGRGNEKLFFGSGTQLSVL.

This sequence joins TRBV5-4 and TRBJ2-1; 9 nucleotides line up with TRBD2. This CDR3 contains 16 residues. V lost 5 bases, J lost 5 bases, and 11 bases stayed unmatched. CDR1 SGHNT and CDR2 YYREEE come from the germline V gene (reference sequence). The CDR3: CASSSPTSGRNNEQFF. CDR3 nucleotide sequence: TGTGCCAGCAGTTCGCCAACTAGCGGGCGAAACAATGAGCAGTTCTTC.

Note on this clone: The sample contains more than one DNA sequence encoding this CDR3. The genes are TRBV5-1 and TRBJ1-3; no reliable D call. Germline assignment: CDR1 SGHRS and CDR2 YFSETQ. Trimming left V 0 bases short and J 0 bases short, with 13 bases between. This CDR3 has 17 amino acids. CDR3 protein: CASSLDSRASSGNTIYF. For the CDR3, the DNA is TGCGCCAGCAGCTTGGATTCGAGGGCCAGCTCTGGAAACACCATATATTTT.

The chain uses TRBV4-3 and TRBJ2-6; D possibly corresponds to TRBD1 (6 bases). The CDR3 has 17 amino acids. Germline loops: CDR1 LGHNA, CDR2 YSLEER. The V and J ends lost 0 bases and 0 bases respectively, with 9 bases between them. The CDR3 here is CASSQDVGASGANVLTF. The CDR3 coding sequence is TGCGCCAGCAGCCAAGATGTGGGGGCCTCTGGGGCCAACGTCCTGACTTTC.

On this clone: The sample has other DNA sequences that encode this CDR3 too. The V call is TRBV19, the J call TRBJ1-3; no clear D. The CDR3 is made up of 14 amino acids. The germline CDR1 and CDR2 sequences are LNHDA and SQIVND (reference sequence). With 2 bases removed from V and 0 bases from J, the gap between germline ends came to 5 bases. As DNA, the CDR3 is TGTGCCAGTAGTATACAAAGCTCTGGAAACACCATATATTTT. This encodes CASSIQSSGNTIYF.

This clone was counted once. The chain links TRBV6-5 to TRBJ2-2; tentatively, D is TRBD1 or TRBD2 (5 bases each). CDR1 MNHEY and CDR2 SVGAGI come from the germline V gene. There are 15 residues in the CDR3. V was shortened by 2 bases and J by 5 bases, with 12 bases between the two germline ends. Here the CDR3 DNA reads TGTGCCAGCAGTTACCTCGGGGACCCGACCGGGGAGCTGTTTTTT. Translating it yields CASSYLGDPTGELFF.

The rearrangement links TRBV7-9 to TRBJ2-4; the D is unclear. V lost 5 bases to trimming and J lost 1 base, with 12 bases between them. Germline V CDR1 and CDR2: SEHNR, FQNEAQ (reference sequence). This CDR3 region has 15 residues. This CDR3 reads CASSDDVGAKNIQYF. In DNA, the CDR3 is TGTGCCAGCAGCGATGACGTAGGGGCCAAAAACATTCAGTACTTC.

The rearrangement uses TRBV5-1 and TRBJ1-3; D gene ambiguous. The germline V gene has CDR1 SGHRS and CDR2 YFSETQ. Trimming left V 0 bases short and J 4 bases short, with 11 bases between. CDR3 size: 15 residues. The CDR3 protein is CASSLVSGYGNTIYF. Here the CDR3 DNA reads TGCGCCAGCAGCTTGGTCTCTGGATACGGAAACACCATATATTTT. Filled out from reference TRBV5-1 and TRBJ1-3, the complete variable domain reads KAGVTQTPRYLIKTRGQQVTLSCSPISGHRSVSWYQQTPGQGLQFLFEYFSETQRNKGNFPGRFSGRQFSNSRSEMNVSTLELGDSALYLCASSLVSGYGNTIYFGEGSWLTVV.

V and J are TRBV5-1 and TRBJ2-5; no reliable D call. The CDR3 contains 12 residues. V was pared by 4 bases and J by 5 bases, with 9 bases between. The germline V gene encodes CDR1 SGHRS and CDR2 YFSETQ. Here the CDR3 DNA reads TGCGCCAGCAGCCCTGGGATGGAGACCCAGTACTTC. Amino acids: CASSPGMETQYF. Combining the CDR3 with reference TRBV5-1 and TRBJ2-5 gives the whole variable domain KAGVTQTPRYLIKTRGQQVTLSCSPISGHRSVSWYQQTPGQGLQFLFEYFSETQRNKGNFPGRFSGRQFSNSRSEMNVSTLELGDSALYLCASSPGMETQYFGPGTRLLVL.

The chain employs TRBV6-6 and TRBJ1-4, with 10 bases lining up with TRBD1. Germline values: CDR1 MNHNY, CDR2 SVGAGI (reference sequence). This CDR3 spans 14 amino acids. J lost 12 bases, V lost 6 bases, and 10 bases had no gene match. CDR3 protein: CASSQRDRGGELFF. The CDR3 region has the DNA TGTGCCAGCAGCCAGCGGGACAGGGGAGGGGAACTGTTTTTT.

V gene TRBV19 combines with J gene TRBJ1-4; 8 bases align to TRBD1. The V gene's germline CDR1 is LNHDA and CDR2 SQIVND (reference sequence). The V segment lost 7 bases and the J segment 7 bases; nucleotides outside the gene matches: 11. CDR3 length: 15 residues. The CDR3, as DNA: TGTGCCAGTAACGGGATCGGACAGGGTGTTGAAAAACTGTTTTTT. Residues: CASNGIGQGVEKLFF.

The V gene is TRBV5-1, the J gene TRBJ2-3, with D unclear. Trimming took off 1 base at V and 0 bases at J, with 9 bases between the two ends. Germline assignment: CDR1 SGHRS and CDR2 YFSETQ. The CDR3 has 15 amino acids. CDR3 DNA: TGCGCCAGCAGCTTGACAGAGCGAAGCACAGATACGCAGTATTTT. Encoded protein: CASSLTERSTDTQYF.

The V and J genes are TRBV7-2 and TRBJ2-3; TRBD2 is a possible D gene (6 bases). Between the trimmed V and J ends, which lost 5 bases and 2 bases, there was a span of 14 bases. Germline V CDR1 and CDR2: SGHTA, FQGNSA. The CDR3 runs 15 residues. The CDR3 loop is CASSTLASLTDTQYF. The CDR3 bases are TGTGCCAGCAGCACCCTAGCGAGCCTCACAGATACGCAGTATTTT.

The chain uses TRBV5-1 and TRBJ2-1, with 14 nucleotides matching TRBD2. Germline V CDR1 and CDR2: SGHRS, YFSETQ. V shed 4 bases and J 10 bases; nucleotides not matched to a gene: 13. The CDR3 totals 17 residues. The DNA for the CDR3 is TGCGCCAGCAGCGGGATCGGACTAGCGGGGGGACTTTCGGAGCAGTTCTTC. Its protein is CASSGIGLAGGLSEQFF. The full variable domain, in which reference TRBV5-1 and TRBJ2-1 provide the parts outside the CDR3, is KAGVTQTPRYLIKTRGQQVTLSCSPISGHRSVSWYQQTPGQGLQFLFEYFSETQRNKGNFPGRFSGRQFSNSRSEMNVSTLELGDSALYLCASSGIGLAGGLSEQFFGPGTRLTVL.

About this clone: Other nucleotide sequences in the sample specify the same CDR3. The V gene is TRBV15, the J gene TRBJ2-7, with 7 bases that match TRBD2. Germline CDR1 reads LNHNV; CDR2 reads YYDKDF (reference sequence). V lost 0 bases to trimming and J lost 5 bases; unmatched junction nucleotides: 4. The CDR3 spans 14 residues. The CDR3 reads CATSRDRGVDEQYF. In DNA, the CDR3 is TGTGCCACCAGCAGAGATCGGGGGGTCGACGAGCAGTACTTC. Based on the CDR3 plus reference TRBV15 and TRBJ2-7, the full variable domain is DAMVIQNPRYQVTQFGKPVTLSCSQTLNHNVMYWYQQKSSQAPKLLFHYYDKDFNNEADTPDNFQSRRPNTSFCFLDIRSPGLGDTAMYLCATSRDRGVDEQYFGPGTRLTVT.

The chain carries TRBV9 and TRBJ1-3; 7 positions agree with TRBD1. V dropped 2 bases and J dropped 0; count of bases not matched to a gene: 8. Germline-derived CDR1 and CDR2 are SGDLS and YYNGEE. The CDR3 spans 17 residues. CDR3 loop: CASSVVPGGNSGNTIYF. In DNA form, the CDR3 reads TGTGCCAGCAGCGTTGTCCCAGGGGGTAACTCTGGAAACACCATATATTTT.

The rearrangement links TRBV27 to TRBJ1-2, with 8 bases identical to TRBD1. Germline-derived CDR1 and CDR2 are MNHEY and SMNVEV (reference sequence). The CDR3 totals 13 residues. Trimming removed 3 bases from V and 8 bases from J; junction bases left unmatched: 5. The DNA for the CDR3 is TGTGCCAGCAGTTTCCAACGGACAGGGGGCTACACCTTC. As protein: CASSFQRTGGYTF.

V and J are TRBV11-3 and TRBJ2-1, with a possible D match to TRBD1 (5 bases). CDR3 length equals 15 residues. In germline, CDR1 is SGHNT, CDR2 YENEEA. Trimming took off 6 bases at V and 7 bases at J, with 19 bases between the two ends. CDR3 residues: CASSLTGLGRNEQFF. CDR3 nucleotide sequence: TGTGCCAGCAGTTTAACGGGCTTGGGGCGTAATGAGCAGTTCTTC.

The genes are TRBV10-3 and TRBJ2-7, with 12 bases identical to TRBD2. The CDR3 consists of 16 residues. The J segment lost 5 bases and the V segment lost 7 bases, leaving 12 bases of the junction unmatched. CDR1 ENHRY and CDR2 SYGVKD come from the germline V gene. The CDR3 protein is CAITESGLAGLHEQYF. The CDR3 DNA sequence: TGTGCCATCACCGAATCTGGACTAGCGGGACTCCACGAGCAGTACTTC.